These T cell receptor beta chains were read from a single sample in a study of early T cells in non-severe SARS-CoV-2 infection. TCRdb re-called the 5' RACE reads with MiXCR, one entry per CDR3 protein. The sample records 70,000 or so distinct CDR3 sequences, 12% being singletons. Sequencing input: whole blood. The receptors shown here come from an adult who was a healthcare worker with PCR-confirmed SARS-CoV-2 infection or an uninfected control (not recorded which). The CDR3 runs from the conserved cysteine through the conserved F or W. D genes are given only for firm matches. Size tells how often a clone was seen (once, few, many) or the class of an expanded clone, and some rows leave it out.

length: 15; J: TRBJ1-2; size: many; V: TRBV12-3/TRBV12-4; D: .; DNA: TGTGCCAGCAGATTGGACGGAGTCATGTCGCGGGGCTACACCTTC; CDR3: CASRLDGVMSRGYTF
length: 15; J: TRBJ1-5; size: many; V: TRBV6-2/TRBV6-3; D: .; DNA: TGTGCCACCCGGCGGGGATGGATCGGCAATCAGCCCCAGCATTTT; CDR3: CATRRGWIGNQPQHF
length: 14; J: TRBJ2-7; size: many; V: TRBV3-1; D: TRBD1; DNA: TGTGCCAGCAGCCTCCCGGGACAGGGTCGGGAGCAGTACTTC; CDR3: CASSLPGQGREQYF
length: 15; J: TRBJ2-3; size: many; V: TRBV7-9; D: .; DNA: TGTGCCAGCAGCTTAAGGACGGACATCACAGATACGCAGTATTTT; CDR3: CASSLRTDITDTQYF
length: 14; J: TRBJ2-1; size: .; V: TRBV2; D: .; DNA: TGTGCCAGCAGGGGGGACGAGTCCTACAATGAGCAGTTCTTC; CDR3: CASRGDESYNEQFF
length: 12; J: TRBJ2-3; size: many; V: TRBV7-9; D: .; DNA: TGTGCCAGCAGACCAGTGACAGATACGCAGTATTTT; CDR3: CASRPVTDTQYF
length: 14; J: TRBJ2-1; size: .; V: TRBV12-3/TRBV12-4; D: .; DNA: TGTGCCAGCAGTTTCCTCGGGGGCTACAATGAGCAGTTCTTC; CDR3: CASSFLGGYNEQFF
length: 15; J: TRBJ2-1; size: many; V: TRBV7-9; D: TRBD2; DNA: TGTGCCAGCAGCCTCGCCGGACTAGCGGGTTTGGAGCAGTTCTTC; CDR3: CASSLAGLAGLEQFF
length: 13; J: TRBJ2-3; size: many; V: TRBV20-1; D: TRBD2; DNA: TGCAGCCCACATCGGGAGGAGGACAATACGCAGTATTTT; CDR3: CSPHREEDNTQYF
length: 13; J: TRBJ2-2; size: many; V: TRBV9; D: .; DNA: TGTGCCAGCAGCTCCAGAAGGTCCGGGGAGCTGTTTTTT; CDR3: CASSSRRSGELFF
length: 15; J: TRBJ2-2; size: many; V: TRBV5-1; D: TRBD1; DNA: TGCGCCAGCAGCTTGTGGACAGGGGATTCCGGGGAGCTGTTTTTT; CDR3: CASSLWTGDSGELFF
length: 13; J: TRBJ2-5; size: many; V: TRBV2; D: .; DNA: TGTGCCAGCACGCGGGCGAAACAAGAGACCCAGTACTTC; CDR3: CASTRAKQETQYF
length: 13; J: TRBJ2-1; size: many; V: TRBV24-1; D: .; DNA: TGTGCCACCAGCCAGGGCCTAGCCAATGAGCAGTTCTTC; CDR3: CATSQGLANEQFF
length: 15; J: TRBJ1-1; size: many; V: TRBV20-1; D: TRBD1; DNA: TGCAGTGCTAGACCACACAGGGGATTGGGAACTGAAGCTTTCTTT; CDR3: CSARPHRGLGTEAFF
length: 16; J: TRBJ2-1; size: .; V: TRBV6-2/TRBV6-3; D: .; DNA: TGTGCCAGCAGTATTTTGCCCTCCGGGACCACCAATGAGCAGTTCTTC; CDR3: CASSILPSGTTNEQFF
length: 15; J: TRBJ2-1; size: many; V: TRBV27; D: TRBD2; DNA: TGTGCCAGCAGTTATCAAACGGGAGGGCCATATGAGCAGTTCTTC; CDR3: CASSYQTGGPYEQFF
length: 14; J: TRBJ1-5; size: .; V: TRBV28; D: TRBD1; DNA: TGTGCCAGCAGTTGGGGGACAGGGGTTCAGCCCCAGCATTTT; CDR3: CASSWGTGVQPQHF